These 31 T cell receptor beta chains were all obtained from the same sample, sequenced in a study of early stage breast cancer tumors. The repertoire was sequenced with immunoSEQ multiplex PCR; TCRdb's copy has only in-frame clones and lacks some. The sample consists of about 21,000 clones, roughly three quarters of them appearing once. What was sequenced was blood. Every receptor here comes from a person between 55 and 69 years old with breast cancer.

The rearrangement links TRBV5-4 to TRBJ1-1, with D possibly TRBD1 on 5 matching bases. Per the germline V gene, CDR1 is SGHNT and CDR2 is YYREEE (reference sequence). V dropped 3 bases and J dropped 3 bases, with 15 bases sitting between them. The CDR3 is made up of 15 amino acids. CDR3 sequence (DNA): TGTGCCAGCAGCTGGGGTTCGGGGCGGCACACTGAAGCTTTCTTT. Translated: CASSWGSGRHTEAFF.

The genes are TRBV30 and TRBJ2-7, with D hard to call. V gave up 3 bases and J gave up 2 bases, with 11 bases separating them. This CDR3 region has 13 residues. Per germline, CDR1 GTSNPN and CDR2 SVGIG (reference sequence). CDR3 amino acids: CAWSQRTPYEQYF. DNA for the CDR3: TGTGCCTGGAGCCAGAGGACCCCCTACGAGCAGTACTTC.

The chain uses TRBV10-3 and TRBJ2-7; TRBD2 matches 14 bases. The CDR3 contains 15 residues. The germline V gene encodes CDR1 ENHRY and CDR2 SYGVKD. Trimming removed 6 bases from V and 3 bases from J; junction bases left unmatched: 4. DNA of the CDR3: TGTGCCATCAGGGACGGGACTAGCGGGAGCTACGAGCAGTACTTC. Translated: CAIRDGTSGSYEQYF.

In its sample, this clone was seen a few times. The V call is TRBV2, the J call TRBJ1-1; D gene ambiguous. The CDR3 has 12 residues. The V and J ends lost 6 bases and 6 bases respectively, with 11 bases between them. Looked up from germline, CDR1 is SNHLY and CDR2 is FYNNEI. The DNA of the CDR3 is TGTGCCAGCAGGAAGGTGGTCGCTGAAGCTTTCTTT. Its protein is CASRKVVAEAFF.

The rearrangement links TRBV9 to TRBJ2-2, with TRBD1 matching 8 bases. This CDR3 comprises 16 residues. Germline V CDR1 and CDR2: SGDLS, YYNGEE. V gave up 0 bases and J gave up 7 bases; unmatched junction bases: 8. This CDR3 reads CASSVEATGVGGELFF. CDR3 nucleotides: TGTGCCAGCAGCGTAGAGGCGACAGGGGTGGGCGGGGAGCTGTTTTTT.

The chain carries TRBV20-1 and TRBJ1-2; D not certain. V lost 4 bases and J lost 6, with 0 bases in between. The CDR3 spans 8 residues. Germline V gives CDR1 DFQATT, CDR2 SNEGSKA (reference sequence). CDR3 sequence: CSANGYTF. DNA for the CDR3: TGCAGTGCTAATGGCTACACCTTC.

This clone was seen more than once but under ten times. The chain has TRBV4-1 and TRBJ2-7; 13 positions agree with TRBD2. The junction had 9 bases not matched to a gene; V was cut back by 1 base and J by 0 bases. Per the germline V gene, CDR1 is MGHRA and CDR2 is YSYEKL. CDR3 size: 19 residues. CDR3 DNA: TGCGCCAGCAGCCAAGCTCCGGGACTAGCGGGATTTTCCTCCTACGAGCAGTACTTC. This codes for CASSQAPGLAGFSSYEQYF.

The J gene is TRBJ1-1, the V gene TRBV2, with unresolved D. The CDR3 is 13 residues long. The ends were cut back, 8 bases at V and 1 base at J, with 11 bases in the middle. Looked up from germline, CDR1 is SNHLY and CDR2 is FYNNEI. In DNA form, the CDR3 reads TGTGCCAGCGGTGGCAGACAGAACACTGAAGCTTTCTTT. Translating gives CASGGRQNTEAFF.

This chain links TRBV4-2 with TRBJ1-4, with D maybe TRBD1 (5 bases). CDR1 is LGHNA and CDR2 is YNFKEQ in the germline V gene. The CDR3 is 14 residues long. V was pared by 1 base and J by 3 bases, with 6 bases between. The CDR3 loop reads CASSQGGANEKLFF. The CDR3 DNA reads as TGTGCCAGCAGCCAAGGGGGGGCTAATGAAAAACTGTTTTTT.

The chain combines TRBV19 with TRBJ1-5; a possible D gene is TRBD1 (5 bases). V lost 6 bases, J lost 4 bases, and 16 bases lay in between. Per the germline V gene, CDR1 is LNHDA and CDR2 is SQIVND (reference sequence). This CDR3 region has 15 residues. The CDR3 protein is CASSPFTGANQPQHF. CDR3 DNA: TGTGCCAGTAGCCCCTTTACAGGAGCTAATCAGCCCCAGCATTTT.

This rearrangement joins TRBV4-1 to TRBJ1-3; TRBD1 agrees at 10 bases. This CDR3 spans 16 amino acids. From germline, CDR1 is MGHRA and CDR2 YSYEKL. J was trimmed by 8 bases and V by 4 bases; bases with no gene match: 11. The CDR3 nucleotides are TGCGCCAGCAGCCGCCTAACGACAGGGGGCGGGTACACCATATATTTT. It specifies CASSRLTTGGGYTIYF.

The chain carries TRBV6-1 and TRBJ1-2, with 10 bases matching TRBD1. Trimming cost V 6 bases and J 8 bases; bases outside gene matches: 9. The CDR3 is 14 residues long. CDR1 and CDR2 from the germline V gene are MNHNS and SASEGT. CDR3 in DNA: TGTGCCAGCAGAGTCGGGACAGGGGTGGGGGGCTACACCTTC. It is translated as CASRVGTGVGGYTF.

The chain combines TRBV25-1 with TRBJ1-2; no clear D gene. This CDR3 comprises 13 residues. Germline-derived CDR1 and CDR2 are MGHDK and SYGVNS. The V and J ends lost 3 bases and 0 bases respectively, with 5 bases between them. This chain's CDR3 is CASSERTNYGYTF. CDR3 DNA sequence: TGTGCCAGCAGTGAGAGAACTAACTATGGCTACACCTTC.

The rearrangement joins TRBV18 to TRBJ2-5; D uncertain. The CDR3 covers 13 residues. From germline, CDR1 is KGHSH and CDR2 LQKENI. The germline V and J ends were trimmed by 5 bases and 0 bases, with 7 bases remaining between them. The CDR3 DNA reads TGTGCCAGCTCAGTCCGGAACCAAGAGACCCAGTACTTC. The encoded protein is CASSVRNQETQYF.

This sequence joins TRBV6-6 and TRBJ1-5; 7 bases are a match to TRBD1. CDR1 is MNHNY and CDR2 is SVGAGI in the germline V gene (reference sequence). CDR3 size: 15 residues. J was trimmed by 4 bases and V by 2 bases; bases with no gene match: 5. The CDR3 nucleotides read TGTGCCAGCAGTTACGGGGGACAGTTTAATCAGCCCCAGCATTTT. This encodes CASSYGGQFNQPQHF.

The CDR3 here is CASSTNQPGGTKQYF. The CDR3 nucleotides read TGTGCCAGCTCAACTAATCAGCCGGGAGGGACCAAGCAGTACTTC. The chain combines TRBV18 with TRBJ2-7; 8 bases are a match to TRBD2. CDR1 and CDR2 from the germline V gene are KGHSH and LQKENI. The ends lost 5 bases at V and 8 bases at J; junction bases unmatched: 14. The CDR3 is made up of 15 amino acids.

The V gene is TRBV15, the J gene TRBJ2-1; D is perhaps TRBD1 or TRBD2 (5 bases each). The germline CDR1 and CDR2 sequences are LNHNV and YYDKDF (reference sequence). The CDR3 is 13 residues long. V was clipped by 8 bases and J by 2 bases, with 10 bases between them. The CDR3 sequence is CATSRGTYNEQFF. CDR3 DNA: TGTGCCACCTCCCGGGGCACCTACAATGAGCAGTTCTTC. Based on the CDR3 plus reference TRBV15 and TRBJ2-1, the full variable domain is DAMVIQNPRYQVTQFGKPVTLSCSQTLNHNVMYWYQQKSSQAPKLLFHYYDKDFNNEADTPDNFQSRRPNTSFCFLDIRSPGLGDTAMYLCATSRGTYNEQFFGPGTRLTVL.

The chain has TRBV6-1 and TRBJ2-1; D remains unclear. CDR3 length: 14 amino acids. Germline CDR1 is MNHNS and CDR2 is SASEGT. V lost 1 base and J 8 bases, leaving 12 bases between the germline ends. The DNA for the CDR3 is TGTGCCAGCAGTGAAGTGGGCTCTATCGATGAGCAGTTCTTC. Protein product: CASSEVGSIDEQFF.

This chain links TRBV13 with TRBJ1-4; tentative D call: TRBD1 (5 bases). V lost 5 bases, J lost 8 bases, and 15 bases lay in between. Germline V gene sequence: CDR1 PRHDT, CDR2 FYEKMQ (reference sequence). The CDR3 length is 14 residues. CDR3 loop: CASSRGRVWEKLFF. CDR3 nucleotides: TGTGCCAGCAGCCGCGGCAGGGTTTGGGAAAAACTGTTTTTT.

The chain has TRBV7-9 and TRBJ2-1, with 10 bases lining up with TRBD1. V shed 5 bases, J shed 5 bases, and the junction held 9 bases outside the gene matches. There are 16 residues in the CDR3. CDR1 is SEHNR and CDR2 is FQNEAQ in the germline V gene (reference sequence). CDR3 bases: TGTGCCAGCAGCAAAGGGACAGGGGTTCGCCACAATGAGCAGTTCTTC. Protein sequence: CASSKGTGVRHNEQFF.

The CDR3 nucleotides are TGCGCCAGCAGCCCACAACGGGGACAGGGCCGTGAAAAACTGTTTTTT. Protein sequence: CASSPQRGQGREKLFF. The chain is built from TRBV4-1 and TRBJ1-4; 9 nucleotides align to TRBD1. Trimming at V came to 4 bases and at J to 7 bases, leaving 10 bases not matched to a gene. Germline CDR1 MGHRA, CDR2 YSYEKL. The CDR3 contains 16 residues.

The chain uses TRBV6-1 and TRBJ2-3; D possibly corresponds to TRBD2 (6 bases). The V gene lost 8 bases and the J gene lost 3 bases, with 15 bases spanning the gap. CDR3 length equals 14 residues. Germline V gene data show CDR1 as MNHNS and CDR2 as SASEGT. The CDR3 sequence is CASGLKGRTDTQYF. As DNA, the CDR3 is TGTGCCAGCGGCCTTAAGGGGAGGACAGATACGCAGTATTTT.

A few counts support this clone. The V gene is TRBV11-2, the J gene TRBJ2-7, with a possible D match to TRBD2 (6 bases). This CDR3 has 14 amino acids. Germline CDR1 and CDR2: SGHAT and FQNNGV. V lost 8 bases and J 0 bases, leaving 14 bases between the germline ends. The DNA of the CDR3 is TGTGCCAGCGTTTTGGACTACCTCTCCTACGAGCAGTACTTC. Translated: CASVLDYLSYEQYF.

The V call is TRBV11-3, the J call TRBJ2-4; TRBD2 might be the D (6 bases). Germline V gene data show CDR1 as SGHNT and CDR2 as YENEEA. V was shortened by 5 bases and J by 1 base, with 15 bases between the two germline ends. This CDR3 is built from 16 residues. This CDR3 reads CASSPGVGTAKNIQYF. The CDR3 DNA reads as TGTGCCAGCAGCCCTGGTGTTGGGACTGCCAAAAACATTCAGTACTTC.

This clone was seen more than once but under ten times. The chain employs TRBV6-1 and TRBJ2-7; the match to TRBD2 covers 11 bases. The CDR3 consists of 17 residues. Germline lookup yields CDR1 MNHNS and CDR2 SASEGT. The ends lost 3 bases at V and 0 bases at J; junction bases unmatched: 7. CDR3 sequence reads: CASSDLRLAGSSYEQYF. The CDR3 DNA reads TGTGCCAGCAGTGATTTGAGACTAGCGGGGAGCTCCTACGAGCAGTACTTC.

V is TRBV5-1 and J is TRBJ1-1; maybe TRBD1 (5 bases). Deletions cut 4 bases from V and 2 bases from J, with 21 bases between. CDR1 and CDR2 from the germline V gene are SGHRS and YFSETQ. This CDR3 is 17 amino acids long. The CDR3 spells CASSPGDGGRINTEAFF. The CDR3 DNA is TGCGCCAGCAGCCCTGGGGACGGGGGAAGGATAAACACTGAAGCTTTCTTT.

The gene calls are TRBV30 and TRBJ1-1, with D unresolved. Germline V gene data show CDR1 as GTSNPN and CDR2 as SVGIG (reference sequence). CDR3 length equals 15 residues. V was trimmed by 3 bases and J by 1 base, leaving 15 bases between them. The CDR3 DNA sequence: TGTGCCTGGAGGGGCCCCTCAGGACGGAACACTGAAGCTTTCTTT. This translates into CAWRGPSGRNTEAFF.

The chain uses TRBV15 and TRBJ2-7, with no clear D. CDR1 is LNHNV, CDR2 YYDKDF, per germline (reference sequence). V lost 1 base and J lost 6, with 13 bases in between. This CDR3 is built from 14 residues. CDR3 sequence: CATSRGLEFGEQYF. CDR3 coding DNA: TGTGCCACCAGCAGAGGCTTAGAGTTCGGCGAGCAGTACTTC.

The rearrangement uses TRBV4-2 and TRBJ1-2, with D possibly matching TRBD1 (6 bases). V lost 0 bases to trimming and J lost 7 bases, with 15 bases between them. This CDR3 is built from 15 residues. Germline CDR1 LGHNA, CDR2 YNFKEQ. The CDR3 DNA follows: TGTGCCAGCAGCCAAGACAAGGGGGGAATTGTTGGCTACACCTTC. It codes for CASSQDKGGIVGYTF.

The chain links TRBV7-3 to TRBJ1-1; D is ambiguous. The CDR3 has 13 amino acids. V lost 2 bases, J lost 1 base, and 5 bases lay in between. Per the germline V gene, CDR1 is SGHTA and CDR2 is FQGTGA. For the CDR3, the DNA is TGTGCCAGCAGCTTAGGGCAGAACACTGAAGCTTTCTTT. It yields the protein CASSLGQNTEAFF.

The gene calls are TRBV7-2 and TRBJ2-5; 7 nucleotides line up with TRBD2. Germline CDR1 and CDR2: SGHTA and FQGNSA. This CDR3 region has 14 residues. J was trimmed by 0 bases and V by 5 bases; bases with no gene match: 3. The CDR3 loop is CASSPGLDQETQYF. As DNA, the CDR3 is TGTGCCAGCAGCCCCGGACTAGACCAAGAGACCCAGTACTTC.